The 27 T cell receptor beta chains below were found in one sample sequenced in a study of T cell responses to AZD1222 COVID-19 vaccine. The table came from immunoSEQ multiplex PCR; TCRdb's copy has only in-frame clones and leaves some out. The sample comprises over 120,000 clones, 88% of which are singletons, and about 4.9% rests with the top ten. The sequencing used peripheral blood, collected 28 days after the second dose of the MenACWY control vaccine. Receptors originate from an adult who received the MenACWY meningococcal vaccine as a control.

This rearrangement joins TRBV28 to TRBJ2-7, with TRBD2 identical over 12 bases. The CDR3 length is 19 residues. The germline V gene has CDR1 MDHEN and CDR2 SYDVKM. With 3 bases clipped from V and 4 bases from J, the junction kept 16 bases outside the gene matches. CDR3 in amino acids: CASSFPLAGGQGIGYEQYF. CDR3 sequence (DNA): TGTGCCAGCAGTTTTCCCCTAGCGGGAGGGCAAGGGATAGGGTACGAGCAGTACTTC.

This chain links TRBV11-3 with TRBJ1-2; D remains unclear. V was shortened by 1 base and J by 4 bases, with 13 bases between the two germline ends. CDR1 and CDR2 (germline): SGHNT, YENEEA. The CDR3 is made up of 15 amino acids. The CDR3 here is CASSLGTQSFYGYTF. The CDR3 region has the DNA TGTGCCAGCAGCTTAGGTACACAGAGTTTCTATGGCTACACCTTC.

The gene calls are TRBV5-6 and TRBJ1-5; tentative D call: TRBD1 (5 bases). The length of the CDR3 is 16 residues. The V gene lost 1 base and the J gene lost 7 bases, with 18 bases spanning the gap. Germline V CDR1 and CDR2: SGHDT, YYEEEE. CDR3 protein: CASSLRGRTLFQPQHF. The CDR3 DNA sequence: TGTGCCAGCAGCTTGAGGGGACGCACCCTCTTCCAGCCCCAGCATTTT.

This rearrangement joins TRBV3-1 (or the pseudogene TRBV3-2) to TRBJ1-4, with 11 bases lining up with TRBD1. The CDR3 covers 13 residues. The V and J ends lost 6 bases and 8 bases, in that order; junction bases with no gene match: 2. Germline-derived CDR1 and CDR2 are LGHDT and YNNKEL (reference sequence). The CDR3: CASRDRGREKLFF. For the CDR3, the DNA is TGTGCCAGCAGGGACAGGGGGCGGGAAAAACTGTTTTTT.

This chain connects TRBV7-2 to TRBJ2-2, with D uncertain. Trimming cost V 1 base and J 6 bases, with 6 bases left between them. Germline V gene data show CDR1 as SGHTA and CDR2 as FQGNSA. The CDR3 is 13 amino acids. CDR3 region: CASSLVKSGELFF. The CDR3 DNA sequence: TGTGCCAGCAGCTTAGTGAAGTCCGGGGAGCTGTTTTTT.

This rearrangement joins TRBV5-1 to TRBJ2-2, with 7 bases lining up with TRBD1. Germline-derived CDR1 and CDR2 are SGHRS and YFSETQ. The CDR3 sequence is 18 residues long. J lost 6 bases, V lost 4 bases, and 18 bases had no gene match. The CDR3 sequence is CASSIDGQAPFHPGELFF. The DNA for the CDR3 is TGCGCCAGCAGCATTGACGGACAGGCACCGTTCCATCCCGGGGAGCTGTTTTTT.

In its sample, this clone was seen once. The genes are TRBV2 and TRBJ2-2; tentatively, D is TRBD2 (5 bases). Germline CDR1 is SNHLY and CDR2 is FYNNEI. Trimming took 3 bases from V and 5 from J, leaving 10 bases between them. CDR3 size: 14 residues. The CDR3 here is CASSDGRGTGELFF. Written as DNA, the CDR3 is TGTGCCAGCAGTGACGGTAGAGGGACCGGGGAGCTGTTTTTT. Full variable domain (outside the CDR3, taken from reference TRBV2 and TRBJ2-2): EPEVTQTPSHQVTQMGQEVILRCVPISNHLYFYWYRQILGQKVEFLVSFYNNEISEKSEIFDDQFSVERPDGSNFTLKIRSTKLEDSAMYFCASSDGRGTGELFFGEGSRLTVL.

This chain uses TRBV15 with TRBJ2-7; TRBD1 is a possible D gene (5 bases). The V end lost 9 bases, the J end lost 3 bases, and 12 bases lay between the germline ends. The germline V gene encodes CDR1 LNHNV and CDR2 YYDKDF (reference sequence). This CDR3 contains 12 residues. The CDR3 region is CATQQDSYEQYF. The CDR3, as DNA: TGTGCCACGCAGCAAGACAGCTACGAGCAGTACTTC. Full variable domain (outside the CDR3, taken from reference TRBV15 and TRBJ2-7): DAMVIQNPRYQVTQFGKPVTLSCSQTLNHNVMYWYQQKSSQAPKLLFHYYDKDFNNEADTPDNFQSRRPNTSFCFLDIRSPGLGDTAMYLCATQQDSYEQYFGPGTRLTVT.

The table lists this clone with a few counts. The V gene is TRBV15, the J gene TRBJ2-2, with D possibly matching TRBD1 (5 bases). CDR3 length: 14 amino acids. CDR1 is LNHNV, CDR2 YYDKDF, per germline (reference sequence). The germline V and J ends were trimmed by 5 bases and 5 bases, with 12 bases remaining between them. Written as DNA, the CDR3 is TGTGCCACCAGCGCCCGACAGAAGACCGGGGAGCTGTTTTTT. Protein product: CATSARQKTGELFF.

The V gene is TRBV3-1 (or the pseudogene TRBV3-2), the J gene TRBJ1-4; D gene ambiguous. Deletions cut 1 base from V and 6 bases from J, with 12 bases between. Germline-derived CDR1 and CDR2 are LGHDT and YNNKEL (reference sequence). The CDR3 has 15 residues. CDR3 region: CASSQVRGGHEKLFF. The CDR3 region has the DNA TGTGCCAGCAGCCAAGTCCGGGGAGGGCATGAAAAACTGTTTTTT.

This clone was seen more than once but under ten times. The rearrangement uses TRBV19 and TRBJ1-5; tentatively, D is TRBD1 (5 bases). Trimming removed 8 bases at V and 0 bases at J, with 11 bases between. The CDR3 length is 14 residues. The germline V gene has CDR1 LNHDA and CDR2 SQIVND (reference sequence). The CDR3 is CASPGLHSNQPQHF. The CDR3 coding sequence is TGTGCCAGTCCGGGACTCCATAGCAATCAGCCCCAGCATTTT.

The chain links TRBV30 to TRBJ2-1, with D uncertain. V was pared by 4 bases and J by 6 bases, with 10 bases between. Germline-derived CDR1 and CDR2 are GTSNPN and SVGIG (reference sequence). This CDR3 spans 12 amino acids. CDR3 loop: CAWKSAANEQFF. The CDR3 bases are TGTGCCTGGAAATCCGCGGCCAATGAGCAGTTCTTC.

The chain links TRBV6-2 or TRBV6-3 to TRBJ1-1; maybe TRBD1 (6 bases). V gave up 3 bases and J gave up 1 base, with 15 bases separating them. This CDR3 is built from 16 residues. In germline, CDR1 is MNHEY, CDR2 SVGEGT. The CDR3 loop reads CASSYRTESWNTEAFF. CDR3 nucleotides: TGTGCCAGCAGTTATAGGACAGAATCCTGGAACACTGAAGCTTTCTTT.

CDR3 amino acids: CASSGGPREYF. Written as DNA, the CDR3 is TGTGCCAGCAGCGGGGGACCCCGTGAGTATTTT. The gene calls are TRBV5-4 and TRBJ2-3, with D perhaps given as TRBD1 or TRBD2 (5 bases each). This CDR3 has 11 residues. The germline V and J ends were trimmed by 4 bases and 13 bases, with 13 bases remaining between them. CDR1 SGHNT and CDR2 YYREEE come from the germline V gene (reference sequence).

The chain combines TRBV5-1 with TRBJ2-7; possibly TRBD1 for D (6 bases). Germline V gene lookup returns CDR1 SGHRS and CDR2 YFSETQ. This CDR3 spans 15 amino acids. The V and J ends lost 0 bases and 2 bases respectively, with 12 bases between them. DNA of the CDR3: TGCGCCAGCAGCTTGGACGGGACACTGACCTACGAGCAGTACTTC. This translates into CASSLDGTLTYEQYF.

The chain is built from TRBV18 and TRBJ2-3, with TRBD1 matching 8 bases. CDR1 KGHSH and CDR2 LQKENI come from the germline V gene. V was pared by 0 bases and J by 5 bases, with 4 bases of the junction left unmatched. The length of the CDR3 is 15 residues. In nucleotides, the CDR3 is TGTGCCAGCTCACCACCGCAGGGGGCAGGAGATACGCAGTATTTT. Protein: CASSPPQGAGDTQYF.

This sequence joins TRBV23-1 and TRBJ1-5; D is uncertain. TRBV23-1 qualifies as an ORF whose function is uncertain. The CDR3 contains 16 residues. The germline V and J ends were trimmed by 0 bases and 0 bases, with 9 bases remaining between them. The CDR3 here is CASSQSSGNSNQPQHF. The CDR3, as DNA: TGCGCCAGCAGTCAATCGTCCGGTAATAGCAATCAGCCCCAGCATTTT.

The V and J genes are TRBV11-2 and TRBJ2-7, with 8 bases lining up with TRBD2. The CDR3 has 16 residues. V shed 5 bases and J 1 base; nucleotides not matched to a gene: 10. Germline V gene lookup returns CDR1 SGHAT and CDR2 FQNNGV. CDR3 loop: CASSGDPSGRSYEQYF. In nucleotides, the CDR3 is TGTGCCAGCAGCGGAGATCCCAGCGGGAGATCCTACGAGCAGTACTTC.

This chain links TRBV4-1 with TRBJ1-5; 11 bases align to TRBD1. The germline V gene has CDR1 MGHRA and CDR2 YSYEKL. Trimming took 4 bases from V and 4 from J; bases not matched to a gene: 6. This CDR3 is 16 amino acids long. The CDR3 nucleotides are TGCGCCAGCAGCCTTGGACAGGGGGCCCAAAATCAGCCCCAGCATTTT. Encoded protein: CASSLGQGAQNQPQHF.

The table lists this clone with a count of one. The chain combines TRBV27 with TRBJ2-1; the D is unclear. Trimming stripped 2 bases from V and 8 bases from J, with 4 bases between. CDR1 MNHEY and CDR2 SMNVEV come from the germline V gene (reference sequence). The CDR3 runs to 11 residues. The CDR3 spells CASSLGDEQFF. The CDR3 region has the DNA TGTGCCAGCAGTTTAGGGGATGAGCAGTTCTTC.

The rearrangement uses TRBV6-1 and TRBJ2-3; D might be TRBD2 (6 bases). The ends were cut back, 2 bases at V and 4 bases at J, with 13 bases in the middle. The CDR3 contains 15 residues. Germline V CDR1 and CDR2: MNHNS, SASEGT. The CDR3 region has the DNA TGTGCCAGCAGTGAACGCGACGGGAGACCAGATACGCAGTATTTT. Its protein is CASSERDGRPDTQYF.

J is TRBJ1-2 and V is TRBV6-5; D perhaps matches TRBD1 (5 bases). Deletions cut 6 bases from V and 0 bases from J, with 11 bases between. The V gene's germline CDR1 is MNHEY and CDR2 SVGAGI. This CDR3 has 14 residues. The CDR3 DNA sequence: TGTGCCAGCAGGACGACAGCCACTAACTATGGCTACACCTTC. This translates into CASRTTATNYGYTF.

The CDR3 loop reads CASRTGSYEQYF. CDR3 nucleotides: TGTGCCAGTAGGACAGGGTCGTACGAGCAGTACTTC. The chain employs TRBV2 and TRBJ2-7; 8 nucleotides match TRBD1. Germline V gene data show CDR1 as SNHLY and CDR2 as FYNNEI. CDR3 length: 12 residues. The V segment lost 9 bases and the J segment 4 bases; nucleotides outside the gene matches: 5.

The chain uses TRBV19 and TRBJ2-7; the D is unclear. Germline V gene data show CDR1 as LNHDA and CDR2 as SQIVND (reference sequence). Between the trimmed V and J ends, which lost 5 bases and 3 bases, there was a span of 14 bases. The CDR3 has 14 amino acids. In nucleotides, the CDR3 is TGTGCCAGTAGTGTTGATTTGGGTCTCTACGAGCAGTACTTC. Translating gives CASSVDLGLYEQYF.

V and J are TRBV28 and TRBJ1-5; D is unresolved. V dropped 6 bases and J dropped 2 bases, with 11 bases sitting between them. This CDR3 is 14 amino acids long. CDR1 is MDHEN and CDR2 is SYDVKM in the germline V gene. The CDR3 DNA reads TGTGCCAGCAGAAAATATGTAGGCAATCAGCCCCAGCATTTT. Translation gives CASRKYVGNQPQHF. The whole variable domain, remainder taken from reference TRBV28 and TRBJ1-5, is DVKVTQSSRYLVKRTGEKVFLECVQDMDHENMFWYRQDPGLGLRLIYFSYDVKMKEKGDIPEGYSVSREKKERFSLILESASTNQTSMYLCASRKYVGNQPQHFGDGTRLSIL.

This chain's CDR3 is CASSLGTSTYEQYF. The CDR3 DNA is TGTGCCAGCAGCTTAGGGACAAGTACCTACGAGCAGTACTTC. The J gene is TRBJ2-7, the V gene TRBV7-8; D is possibly TRBD1 (5 bases). CDR3 size: 14 residues. Germline CDR1 is SGHVS and CDR2 is FQNEAQ. V gave up 1 base and J gave up 2 bases, with 9 bases separating them. Using reference TRBV7-8 and TRBJ2-7 for the parts outside the CDR3, the full variable domain is GAGVSQSPRYKVAKRGQDVALRCDPISGHVSLFWYQQALGQGPEFLTYFQNEAQLDKSGLPSDRFFAERPEGSVSTLKIQRTQQEDSAVYLCASSLGTSTYEQYFGPGTRLTVT.

The chain recombines TRBV27 with TRBJ1-5, with D possibly TRBD1 on 5 matching bases. The CDR3 loop spans 13 amino acids. V was clipped by 2 bases and J by 6 bases, with 8 bases between them. The germline V gene encodes CDR1 MNHEY and CDR2 SMNVEV (reference sequence). The CDR3: CASSLIRAQPQHF. In nucleotides, the CDR3 is TGTGCCAGCAGTTTAATCAGGGCTCAGCCCCAGCATTTT.